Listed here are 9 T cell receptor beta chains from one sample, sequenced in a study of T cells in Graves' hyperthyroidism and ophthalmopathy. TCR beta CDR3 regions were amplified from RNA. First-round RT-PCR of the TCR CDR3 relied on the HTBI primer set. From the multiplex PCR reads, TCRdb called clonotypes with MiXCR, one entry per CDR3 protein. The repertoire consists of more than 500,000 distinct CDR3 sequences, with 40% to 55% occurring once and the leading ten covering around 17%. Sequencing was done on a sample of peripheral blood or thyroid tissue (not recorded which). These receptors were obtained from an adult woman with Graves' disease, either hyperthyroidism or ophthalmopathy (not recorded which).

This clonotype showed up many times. CDR3: CASSPRWSGTYGYTF. The CDR3, as DNA: TGTGCCAGCAGCCCCCGCTGGTCAGGGACCTATGGCTACACCTTC. The chain combines TRBV7-2 with TRBJ1-2, with D perhaps matching TRBD1 (5 bases). The V and J ends lost 5 bases and 4 bases respectively, with 17 bases between them. The CDR3 loop spans 15 amino acids. Germline loops: CDR1 SGHTA, CDR2 FQGNSA.

The CDR3 nucleotides are TGTGCCAGCAGTTCGACAGGGGGGCCTTCCTACGAGCAGTACTTC. This codes for CASSSTGGPSYEQYF. This chain joins TRBV28 and TRBJ2-7; 9 bases are a match to TRBD1. CDR1 and CDR2 (germline): MDHEN, SYDVKM. J was trimmed by 1 base and V by 4 bases; bases with no gene match: 5. The CDR3 has 15 amino acids. The full variable domain, rest sourced from reference TRBV28 and TRBJ2-7, is DVKVTQSSRYLVKRTGEKVFLECVQDMDHENMFWYRQDPGLGLRLIYFSYDVKMKEKGDIPEGYSVSREKKERFSLILESASTNQTSMYLCASSSTGGPSYEQYFGPGTRLTVT.

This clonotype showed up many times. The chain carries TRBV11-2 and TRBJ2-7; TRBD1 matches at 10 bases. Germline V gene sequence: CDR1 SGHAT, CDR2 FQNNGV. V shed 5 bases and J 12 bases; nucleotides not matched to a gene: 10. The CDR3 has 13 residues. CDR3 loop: CASSPGGDRGRYF. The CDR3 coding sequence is TGTGCCAGCAGCCCGGGGGGGGACAGGGGTCGGTACTTC.

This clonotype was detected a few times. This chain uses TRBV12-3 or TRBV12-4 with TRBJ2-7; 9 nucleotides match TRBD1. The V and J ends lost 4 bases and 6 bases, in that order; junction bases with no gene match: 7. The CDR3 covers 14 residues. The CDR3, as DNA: TGTGCCAGCAGTTGGCGGGACAGGGCCACCGAGCAGTACTTC. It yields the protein CASSWRDRATEQYF.

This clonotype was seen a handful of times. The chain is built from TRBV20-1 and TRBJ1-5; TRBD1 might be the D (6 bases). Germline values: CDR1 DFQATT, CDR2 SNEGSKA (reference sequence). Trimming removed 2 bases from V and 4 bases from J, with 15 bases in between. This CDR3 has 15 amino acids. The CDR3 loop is CSARPSGARNQPQHF. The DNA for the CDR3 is TGCAGTGCTAGACCCTCAGGGGCGCGGAATCAGCCCCAGCATTTT.

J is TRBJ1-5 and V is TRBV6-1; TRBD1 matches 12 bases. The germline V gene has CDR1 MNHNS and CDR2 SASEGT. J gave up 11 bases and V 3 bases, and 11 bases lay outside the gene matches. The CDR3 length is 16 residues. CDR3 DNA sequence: TGTGCCAGCAGTGATCCGGGGACAGGGGGCGAAGAGACCCAGCATTTT. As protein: CASSDPGTGGEETQHF.

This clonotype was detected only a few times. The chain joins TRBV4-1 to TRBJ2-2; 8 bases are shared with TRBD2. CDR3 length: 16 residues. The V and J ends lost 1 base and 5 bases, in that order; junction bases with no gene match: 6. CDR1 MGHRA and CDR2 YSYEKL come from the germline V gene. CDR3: CASSQVSRGGTGELFF. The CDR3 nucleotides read TGCGCCAGCAGCCAAGTTTCCCGGGGGGGGACCGGGGAGCTGTTTTTT.

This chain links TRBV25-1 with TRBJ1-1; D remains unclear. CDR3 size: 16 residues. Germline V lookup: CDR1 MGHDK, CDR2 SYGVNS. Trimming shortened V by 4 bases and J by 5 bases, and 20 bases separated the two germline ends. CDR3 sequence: CASSAPPGGKETEAFF. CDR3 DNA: TGTGCCAGCAGTGCTCCCCCAGGAGGAAAAGAGACTGAAGCTTTCTTT.

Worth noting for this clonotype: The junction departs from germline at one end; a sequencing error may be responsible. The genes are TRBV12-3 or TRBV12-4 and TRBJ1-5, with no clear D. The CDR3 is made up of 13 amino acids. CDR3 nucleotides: TGTGTCAGCAGTTTAGGCATAAATCAGCCCCAGCATTTT. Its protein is CVSSLGINQPQHF.